The source of this TCR beta chain is a study of blood T cell repertoires in COVID-19. Study summary: The origin of the acute and convalescent COVID-19 samples was the United States, Italy and Spain.

This CDR3 has 15 amino acids. Losses at the gene ends were 4 bases for V and 4 bases for J; bases not matched to a gene: 4. CDR1 is LNHDA and CDR2 is SQIVND in the germline V gene (reference sequence). Assay: immunoSEQ multiplex PCR; the TCRdb copy retains only in-frame clones and omits some. The profile shows more than 95,000 clones, about 94% of them singletons. Seattle cases were enrolled at active infection and followed longitudinally. Specimen: peripheral blood. The clonotype was recovered from a man aged 45 to 65 with COVID-19, enrolled during active disease. This chain links TRBV19 with TRBJ2-1; 10 bases map to TRBD2. CDR3 DNA sequence: TGTGCCAGTAGTAGACCGGGACTAGCGTACAATGAGCAGTTCTTC. Encoded protein: CASSRPGLAYNEQFF.